A single sample gave rise to the 8 T cell receptor beta chains below, sequenced in a study of T cells in Graves' hyperthyroidism and ophthalmopathy. Amplified TCR beta CDR3 regions came from RNA transcripts. RT-PCR in the first round (using the HTBI primer set) targeted the TCR CDR3. MiXCR, run by TCRdb on the multiplex PCR reads, gives a single entry per CDR3 protein. The sample comprises fewer than 350,000 distinct CDR3 sequences, around a sixth of which are singletons, and under 55% rests with the top ten. The material sequenced was blood. The receptors were sampled from a woman in her fifties or sixties with Graves' hyperthyroidism.

The rearrangement joins TRBV5-4 to TRBJ1-2; a weak D match, TRBD1 (5 bases). Germline loops: CDR1 SGHNT, CDR2 YYREEE (reference sequence). There are 13 residues in the CDR3. Between the trimmed V and J ends, which lost 2 bases and 4 bases, there was a span of 9 bases. The CDR3 DNA reads TGTGCCAGCAGCTTTCGGACAATCTATGGCTACACCTTC. Translation: CASSFRTIYGYTF.

This clonotype came up a few times. V gene TRBV7-9 combines with J gene TRBJ2-7; D is perhaps TRBD2 (6 bases). The germline V gene has CDR1 SEHNR and CDR2 FQNEAQ (reference sequence). This CDR3 is built from 14 residues. Trimming cost V 4 bases and J 1 base, with 11 bases left between them. This CDR3 is CASSSPSASYEQYF. The CDR3 region has the DNA TGTGCCAGCAGCTCCCCTAGCGCGTCCTACGAGCAGTACTTC.

This clonotype appeared a few times. The rearrangement links TRBV6-1 to TRBJ1-1; D is perhaps TRBD1 (5 bases). The CDR3 is made up of 16 amino acids. V lost 2 bases and J 4 bases, leaving 17 bases between the germline ends. Germline assignment: CDR1 MNHNS and CDR2 SASEGT. Here the CDR3 reads CASSEWAGDSGTEAFF. DNA for the CDR3: TGTGCCAGCAGTGAATGGGCGGGGGATTCCGGCACTGAAGCTTTCTTT.

This clonotype was recorded many times. In DNA, the CDR3 is TGCGCCAGCAGCCCCACCTCGGGCAGGGCCGTAGCCAAAAACATTCAGTACTTC. This sequence encodes CASSPTSGRAVAKNIQYF. The V gene is TRBV5-1, the J gene TRBJ2-4; D possibly corresponds to TRBD1 (5 bases). The CDR3 has 18 amino acids. Trimming left V 4 bases short and J 0 bases short, with 20 bases between. The germline V gene encodes CDR1 SGHRS and CDR2 YFSETQ.

The V and J genes are TRBV25-1 and TRBJ2-1; 12 positions agree with TRBD2. The CDR3 has 13 amino acids. Germline CDR1 is MGHDK and CDR2 is SYGVNS. With V trimmed by 9 bases and J by 8 bases, 5 bases remained unmatched. CDR3 amino acids: CASLLAGGDEQFF. CDR3 in DNA: TGTGCCAGTTTACTAGCGGGAGGTGATGAGCAGTTCTTC.

A few counts support this clonotype. The chain uses TRBV2 and TRBJ1-2; no reliable D call. CDR3 length equals 12 residues. V lost 6 bases to trimming and J lost 1 base, with 6 bases between them. Germline V gives CDR1 SNHLY, CDR2 FYNNEI. CDR3 in amino acids: CASRPNNYGYTF. The CDR3 region has the DNA TGTGCCAGCAGACCAAATAACTATGGCTACACCTTC.

This clonotype was seen a few times. The chain links TRBV4-1 to TRBJ2-7; D unresolved. This CDR3 spans 14 amino acids. Trimming left V 5 bases short and J 6 bases short, with 17 bases between. Germline V gene data show CDR1 as MGHRA and CDR2 as YSYEKL. In DNA form, the CDR3 reads TGCGCCAGCAGCGGACGGGCAGGTCTCCCCGAGCAGTACTTC. It translates to CASSGRAGLPEQYF.

This clonotype was seen repeatedly, ten times or more. J is TRBJ2-1 and V is TRBV6-2 or TRBV6-3, with D possibly called TRBD1 or TRBD2 (6 bases each). V lost 7 bases to trimming and J lost 4 bases, with 17 bases between them. This CDR3 has 15 amino acids. The germline gives CDR1 MNHEY, CDR2 SVGEGT. CDR3 residues: CASTSFGGPYNEQFF. The CDR3 bases are TGTGCCAGCACCTCCTTCGGGGGCCCTTACAATGAGCAGTTCTTC.